The 23 T cell receptor beta chains below were found in one sample sequenced in a study of naive and memory T cell subsets. Study conclusions and caveats: Especially in CD8 cells, naive repertoires contained a few larger clonotypes, possibly CD45RA-re-expressing memory cells.

Antigens of these TCRs are unknown. An equimolar mix of two oligonucleotides served as the beta constant-region primer for TRBC1 and TRBC2. Nested alpha and beta constant-region primers with the SP2 primer drove four PCR rounds on ligated cDNA. MiXCR, run by TCRdb on the UMI-ligation and nested PCR reads, gives a single entry per CDR3 protein. The sample shows about 90,000 distinct CDR3 sequences, around 11% of them seen only once. Material for sequencing was naive CD4+ T cells from blood. These receptor sequences come from a human donor in good health.

This clonotype was observed a few times. The chain has TRBV6-5 and TRBJ2-1; D gene ambiguous. Trimming left V 2 bases short and J 7 bases short, with 12 bases between. The CDR3 has 14 residues. Germline lookup yields CDR1 MNHEY and CDR2 SVGAGI. As DNA, the CDR3 is TGTGCCAGCAGTTACGTGCTGGGATCGAATGAGCAGTTCTTC. Translating it yields CASSYVLGSNEQFF.

V usage is TRBV18 and J usage is TRBJ1-4; TRBD1 agrees at 7 bases. The length of the CDR3 is 13 residues. Per germline, CDR1 KGHSH and CDR2 LQKENI. J lost 7 bases, V lost 5 bases, and 4 bases had no gene match. The CDR3 protein is CASSRDSSEKLFF. The CDR3 nucleotides read TGTGCCAGCTCAAGGGACAGTAGTGAAAAACTGTTTTTT.

V is TRBV20-1 and J is TRBJ2-2; D tentatively reads TRBD1 or TRBD2 (5 bases each). Trimming took 4 bases from V and 5 from J, leaving 20 bases between them. Germline V lookup: CDR1 DFQATT, CDR2 SNEGSKA (reference sequence). The CDR3 covers 16 residues. This CDR3 reads CSAKGTGAGVTGELFF. The CDR3 nucleotides read TGCAGTGCTAAAGGGACGGGCGCGGGTGTAACCGGGGAGCTGTTTTTT.

This clonotype was detected ten times or more. The chain carries TRBV29-1 and TRBJ2-2, with unresolved D. V was trimmed by 6 bases and J by 6 bases, leaving 11 bases between them. The germline V gene has CDR1 SQVTM and CDR2 ANQGSEA. The CDR3 loop spans 12 amino acids. CDR3 sequence (DNA): TGCAGCGTCCGGTGGCGCGCCGGGGAGCTGTTTTTT. Translating it yields CSVRWRAGELFF.

This chain uses TRBV7-3 with TRBJ2-3, with 7 bases lining up with TRBD2. Trimming cost V 4 bases and J 0 bases; bases outside gene matches: 1. The CDR3 covers 14 residues. CDR1 is SGHTA, CDR2 FQGTGA, per germline. CDR3 in amino acids: CASSSAGSTDTQYF. Here the CDR3 DNA reads TGTGCCAGCAGCTCAGCGGGAAGCACAGATACGCAGTATTTT.

This clonotype was detected ten times or more. The chain recombines TRBV14 with TRBJ2-6; D is undetermined. V dropped 0 bases and J dropped 0 bases, with 12 bases sitting between them. The germline V gene has CDR1 SGHDN and CDR2 FVKESK. The CDR3 runs to 18 residues. The CDR3 DNA is TGTGCCAGCAGCCAAGATATCCCCGGCTCCTCTGGGGCCAACGTCCTGACTTTC. Its translation: CASSQDIPGSSGANVLTF.

This clonotype was seen only a few times. J is TRBJ2-3 and V is TRBV5-1; TRBD2 agrees at 10 bases. V gave up 4 bases and J gave up 1 base; unmatched junction bases: 15. Germline-derived CDR1 and CDR2 are SGHRS and YFSETQ. The CDR3 consists of 19 residues. The CDR3 reads CASSPTTSGTSVRTDTQYF. CDR3 DNA: TGCGCCAGCAGCCCTACCACGTCCGGGACTAGCGTACGCACAGATACGCAGTATTTT.

This clonotype was seen a handful of times. The chain uses TRBV7-3 and TRBJ1-1; D not resolved. This CDR3 is built from 13 residues. Germline lookup yields CDR1 SGHTA and CDR2 FQGTGA. The ends were cut back, 5 bases at V and 2 bases at J, with 9 bases in the middle. For the CDR3, the DNA is TGTGCCAGCAGCCCCGGTCCCAACACTGAAGCTTTCTTT. Translated, it gives CASSPGPNTEAFF.

This clonotype was detected a few times. The V and J genes are TRBV29-1 and TRBJ2-3, with D possibly matching TRBD2 (5 bases). Trimming stripped 4 bases from V and 2 bases from J, with 19 bases between. The CDR3 spans 16 residues. Germline CDR1 reads SQVTM; CDR2 reads ANQGSEA. CDR3 residues: CSVVPGLAGLTDTQYF. The CDR3 DNA sequence: TGCAGCGTTGTCCCGGGCCTCGCGGGCCTCACAGATACGCAGTATTTT.

The gene calls are TRBV5-4 and TRBJ2-2; TRBD2 matches 10 bases. Germline CDR1 is SGHNT and CDR2 is YYREEE (reference sequence). The V segment lost 2 bases and the J segment 5 bases; nucleotides outside the gene matches: 3. The CDR3 runs 15 residues. The CDR3 region has the DNA TGTGCCAGCAGCTTAGCGGGAGGGTATACCGGGGAGCTGTTTTTT. Encoded protein: CASSLAGGYTGELFF.

The table lists this clonotype with a few counts. The genes are TRBV29-1 and TRBJ2-5; 8 bases are a match to TRBD1. Trimming took 4 bases from V and 1 from J; bases not matched to a gene: 2. Germline-derived CDR1 and CDR2 are SQVTM and ANQGSEA. The CDR3 is made up of 13 amino acids. The CDR3 DNA reads TGCAGCGTTGCCCAGGGGGCCCAAGAGACCCAGTACTTC. The encoded protein is CSVAQGAQETQYF.

This clonotype was detected ten times or more. This chain links TRBV5-8 with TRBJ2-3, with TRBD2 identical over 11 bases. Germline CDR1 and CDR2: SGHTS and YDEGEE. The V gene end was trimmed by 3 bases and the J gene end by 0 bases; junction bases not matched to a gene: 3. This CDR3 is 16 amino acids long. The CDR3 DNA reads as TGTGCCAGCAGCTCGGGACTAGCGGATAGCACAGATACGCAGTATTTT. Protein sequence: CASSSGLADSTDTQYF. The full variable domain, in which reference TRBV5-8 and TRBJ2-3 provide the parts outside the CDR3, is EAGVTQSPTHLIKTRGQQATLRCSPISGHTSVYWYQQALGLGLQFLLWYDEGEERNRGNFPPRFSGRQFPNYSSELNVNALELEDSALYLCASSSGLADSTDTQYFGPGTRLTVL.

This clonotype was seen a handful of times. The chain recombines TRBV7-2 with TRBJ2-7; D may correspond to TRBD1 or TRBD2 (5 bases each). V was shortened by 2 bases and J by 6 bases, with 20 bases between the two germline ends. The CDR3 has 16 residues. CDR1 and CDR2 (germline): SGHTA, FQGNSA. CDR3 DNA: TGTGCCAGCAGCTTAAGAATAGGCACAGGTGAGGGCGAGCAGTACTTC. The encoded protein is CASSLRIGTGEGEQYF.

This clonotype was observed a handful of times. The genes are TRBV20-1 and TRBJ1-1; tentative D call: TRBD1 (6 bases). CDR3 length: 17 amino acids. Germline lookup yields CDR1 DFQATT and CDR2 SNEGSKA (reference sequence). The germline V and J ends were trimmed by 0 bases and 0 bases, with 17 bases remaining between them. Here the CDR3 reads CSARDSRGSTVNTEAFF. The DNA for the CDR3 is TGCAGTGCTAGAGATAGCAGGGGCAGCACTGTGAACACTGAAGCTTTCTTT.

The rearrangement links TRBV7-9 to TRBJ2-3, with D possibly called TRBD1 or TRBD2 (5 bases each). The CDR3 contains 10 residues. Germline V gene sequence: CDR1 SEHNR, CDR2 FQNEAQ (reference sequence). V was pared by 11 bases and J by 4 bases, with 7 bases between. The DNA of the CDR3 is TGTGCCCCGGGGCCAGATACGCAGTATTTT. Amino acid sequence: CAPGPDTQYF.

This clonotype has only a few counts. CDR3 protein: CASRSGLLNYGYTF. Here the CDR3 DNA reads TGTGCCAGCAGGTCGGGACTTCTAAACTATGGCTACACCTTC. V is TRBV12-3 or TRBV12-4 and J is TRBJ1-2, with D tentatively TRBD1 (5 bases). The CDR3 has 14 residues. With 6 bases removed from V and 2 bases from J, the gap between germline ends came to 13 bases.

CDR3 sequence (DNA): TGTGCCAGCAGTTTGGTACAGACCCAGTACTTC. It codes for CASSLVQTQYF. The chain joins TRBV27 to TRBJ2-5; D remains ambiguous. Per the germline V gene, CDR1 is MNHEY and CDR2 is SMNVEV (reference sequence). This CDR3 region has 11 residues. Trimming took off 3 bases at V and 6 bases at J, with 5 bases between the two ends.

The table lists this clonotype with many counts. As DNA, the CDR3 is TGTGCCAGCTCACGGGACAGGGAGGATGAAAAACTGTTTTTT. Translating gives CASSRDREDEKLFF. The chain joins TRBV18 to TRBJ1-4, with TRBD1 identical over 9 bases. V was clipped by 4 bases and J by 6 bases; unmatched bases: 3. Germline V gene sequence: CDR1 KGHSH, CDR2 LQKENI. This CDR3 spans 14 amino acids.

This clonotype was detected many times. The CDR3 DNA is TGTGCCACCAGCAGACGCGAGCAAACGGAAGCTTTCTTT. This translates into CATSRREQTEAFF. V usage is TRBV15 and J usage is TRBJ1-1; D is unresolved. The CDR3 has 13 amino acids. V gave up 2 bases and J gave up 8 bases, with 12 bases separating them. Per the germline V gene, CDR1 is LNHNV and CDR2 is YYDKDF (reference sequence).

A few counts support this clonotype. The chain uses TRBV12-3 or TRBV12-4 and TRBJ1-6; possibly TRBD1 for D (6 bases). V was cut by 3 bases and J by 11 bases, with 11 bases left in between. The CDR3 runs 13 residues. The CDR3 DNA is TGTGCCAGCAGTTTGACCCCAGGGGCACCCCTCCACTTT. The encoded protein is CASSLTPGAPLHF.

There are many counts of this clonotype. The rearrangement links TRBV7-2 to TRBJ2-1; D gene unclear. The V gene lost 5 bases and the J gene lost 6 bases, with 14 bases spanning the gap. This CDR3 spans 14 amino acids. Germline CDR1 reads SGHTA; CDR2 reads FQGNSA. CDR3 in amino acids: CASSERIGFNEQFF. As DNA, the CDR3 is TGTGCCAGCAGCGAGAGAATAGGTTTCAATGAGCAGTTCTTC.

This clonotype was seen at least ten times. This chain joins TRBV4-3 and TRBJ2-1; tentative D call: TRBD1 (6 bases). This CDR3 region has 15 residues. Per the germline V gene, CDR1 is LGHNA and CDR2 is YSLEER. V lost 0 bases and J lost 4, with 10 bases in between. CDR3 residues: CASSQDYREYNEQFF. The CDR3 DNA reads as TGCGCCAGCAGCCAAGATTACAGGGAATACAATGAGCAGTTCTTC.

This clonotype appeared many times. The rearrangement joins TRBV18 to TRBJ2-5; the D gene is possibly TRBD2 (6 bases). The CDR3 spans 16 residues. Germline V CDR1 and CDR2: KGHSH, LQKENI. V dropped 0 bases and J dropped 7 bases, with 18 bases sitting between them. CDR3 nucleotide sequence: TGTGCCAGCTCACCACCGGTTGGGACTCCTTCAGCGACCCAGTACTTC. Translation: CASSPPVGTPSATQYF.